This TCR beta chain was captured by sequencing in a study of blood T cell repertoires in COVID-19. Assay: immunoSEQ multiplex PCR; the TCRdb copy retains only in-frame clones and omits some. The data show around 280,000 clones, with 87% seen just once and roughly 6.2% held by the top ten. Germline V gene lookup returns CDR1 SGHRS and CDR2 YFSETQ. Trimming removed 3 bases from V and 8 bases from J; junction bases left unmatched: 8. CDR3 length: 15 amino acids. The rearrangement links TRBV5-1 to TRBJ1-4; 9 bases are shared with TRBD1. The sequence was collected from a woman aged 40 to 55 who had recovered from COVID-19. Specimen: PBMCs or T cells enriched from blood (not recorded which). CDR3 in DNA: TGCGCCAGCAGCTACAGGGGACAGGGTCCGGAAAAACTGTTTTTT. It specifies CASSYRGQGPEKLFF.